The 30 T cell receptor beta chains listed next were all sequenced from one sample in a study of blood T cell repertoires in COVID-19. Profiling relied on immunoSEQ multiplex PCR, and the TCRdb table lists in-frame clones only, not all of them. Of approximately 260,000 clones detected, approximately 82% appear once; the ten largest clones hold roughly 4.6%. Sequencing was carried out using peripheral blood. These receptors all come from a man in his sixties who had recovered from COVID-19.

The chain combines TRBV29-1 with TRBJ2-2, with D uncertain. The CDR3 runs 11 residues. Germline V gene sequence: CDR1 SQVTM, CDR2 ANQGSEA. Trimming pared 5 bases from V and 3 bases from J, leaving 4 bases between. The CDR3 region has the DNA TGCAGCGTTTCGGACACCGGGGAGCTGTTTTTT. Translated, it gives CSVSDTGELFF.

In this sample, this clone turned up a few times. The chain combines TRBV28 with TRBJ1-5, with a possible D match to TRBD1 (5 bases). V was pared by 8 bases and J by 0 bases, with 8 bases between. From germline, CDR1 is MDHEN and CDR2 SYDVKM. The CDR3 has 13 residues. Written as DNA, the CDR3 is TGTGCCAGCTGGGGGGATAGCAATCAGCCCCAGCATTTT. Its translation: CASWGDSNQPQHF. The full variable domain, with the rest looked up from reference TRBV28 and TRBJ1-5, is DVKVTQSSRYLVKRTGEKVFLECVQDMDHENMFWYRQDPGLGLRLIYFSYDVKMKEKGDIPEGYSVSREKKERFSLILESASTNQTSMYLCASWGDSNQPQHFGDGTRLSIL.

In this sample, this clone turned up once. The gene calls are TRBV18 and TRBJ2-5; TRBD1 is a possible D gene (5 bases). The CDR3 totals 16 residues. Germline V gene lookup returns CDR1 KGHSH and CDR2 LQKENI. The germline V and J ends were trimmed by 2 bases and 1 base, with 14 bases remaining between them. This CDR3 is CASSPGVETGQETQYF. The CDR3 region has the DNA TGTGCCAGCTCACCAGGGGTCGAAACAGGCCAAGAGACCCAGTACTTC.

The rearrangement uses TRBV9 and TRBJ2-5, with 13 bases lining up with TRBD2. CDR3 length equals 17 residues. The V gene's germline CDR1 is SGDLS and CDR2 YYNGEE. Trimming removed 3 bases from V and 1 base from J; junction bases left unmatched: 6. CDR3 DNA sequence: TGTGCCAGCAGCGAATCGGGACTAGCGGGATTCCAAGAGACCCAGTACTTC. This translates into CASSESGLAGFQETQYF.

This clone was seen once. The rearrangement links TRBV6-5 to TRBJ1-2; D is perhaps TRBD1 (6 bases). This CDR3 has 15 residues. Germline CDR1 MNHEY, CDR2 SVGAGI. Trimming cost V 4 bases and J 4 bases, with 16 bases left between them. The CDR3 DNA reads TGTGCCAGCAGTTTGACAGGCCCTGGGGCCTATGGCTACACCTTC. As protein: CASSLTGPGAYGYTF.

The chain couples TRBV5-6 to TRBJ1-4; 9 positions match TRBD1. Losses at the gene ends were 7 bases for V and 8 bases for J; bases not matched to a gene: 9. Per the germline V gene, CDR1 is SGHDT and CDR2 is YYEEEE. The CDR3 is made up of 14 amino acids. The CDR3 loop is CASGWDRVLEKLFF. The CDR3 DNA is TGTGCCAGCGGCTGGGACAGGGTTTTAGAAAAACTGTTTTTT. Full variable domain (rest looked up from reference TRBV5-6 and TRBJ1-4): DAGVTQSPTHLIKTRGQQVTLRCSPKSGHDTVSWYQQALGQGPQFIFQYYEEEERQRGNFPDRFSGHQFPNYSSELNVNALLLGDSALYLCASGWDRVLEKLFFGSGTQLSVL.

The rearrangement joins TRBV10-1 to TRBJ1-5; D uncertain. This CDR3 has 13 residues. Germline V CDR1 and CDR2: WNHNN, SYGVQD (reference sequence). The V gene lost 2 bases and the J gene lost 4 bases, with 6 bases spanning the gap. The CDR3 region is CASSEGLNQPQHF. DNA of the CDR3: TGCGCCAGCAGTGAGGGCTTGAATCAGCCCCAGCATTTT.

The chain has TRBV10-3 and TRBJ1-2, with 7 bases fitting TRBD1. Trimming at V came to 6 bases and at J to 6 bases, leaving 7 bases not matched to a gene. In germline, CDR1 is ENHRY, CDR2 SYGVKD. The length of the CDR3 is 13 residues. This chain's CDR3 is CAIRGGRDNGYTF. The CDR3 DNA reads TGTGCCATCAGAGGGGGCCGGGATAATGGCTACACCTTC.

J is TRBJ2-7 and V is TRBV18, with 12 bases that match TRBD2. CDR1 and CDR2 (germline): KGHSH, LQKENI. Trimming at V came to 2 bases and at J to 9 bases, leaving 11 bases not matched to a gene. The CDR3 extends over 16 amino acids. The CDR3 DNA is TGTGCCAGCTCACCATCGACGGGGCCTAGCGGGGGGGCGCAGTACTTC. Its translation is CASSPSTGPSGGAQYF.

V is TRBV28 and J is TRBJ2-5; D perhaps matches TRBD1 (7 bases). CDR3 size: 15 residues. CDR1 MDHEN and CDR2 SYDVKM come from the germline V gene. Deletions cut 6 bases from V and 6 bases from J, with 20 bases between. The CDR3 DNA follows: TGTGCCAGCAGCACCAGGGGGGCCCCATTGCAGACCCAGTACTTC. Amino acid sequence: CASSTRGAPLQTQYF.

The chain has TRBV9 and TRBJ2-7; 9 bases map to TRBD2. V gave up 0 bases and J gave up 7 bases; unmatched junction bases: 11. Looked up from germline, CDR1 is SGDLS and CDR2 is YYNGEE. This CDR3 has 16 residues. CDR3: CASSVVAGGLLGEQYF. The CDR3 DNA follows: TGTGCCAGCAGCGTAGTGGCGGGAGGGTTGCTTGGTGAGCAGTACTTC.

The chain joins TRBV20-1 to TRBJ1-1; D unclear. Trimming shortened V by 5 bases and J by 0 bases, and 4 bases separated the two germline ends. CDR3 length equals 11 residues. Germline CDR1 reads DFQATT; CDR2 reads SNEGSKA (reference sequence). The CDR3 DNA reads TGCAGTGCTCAGGTGAACACTGAAGCTTTCTTT. Translation: CSAQVNTEAFF.

This rearrangement joins TRBV14 to TRBJ1-2, with D hard to call. This CDR3 has 17 residues. Germline V lookup: CDR1 SGHDN, CDR2 FVKESK. Trimming stripped 0 bases from V and 3 bases from J, with 17 bases between. CDR3 nucleotides: TGTGCCAGCAGCCAAGATTCTACGGGGTTGCGGGACTATGGCTACACCTTC. Translating it yields CASSQDSTGLRDYGYTF.

The J gene is TRBJ2-5, the V gene TRBV4-1; D possibly corresponds to TRBD2 (5 bases). The V gene lost 4 bases and the J gene lost 5 bases, with 14 bases spanning the gap. Looked up from germline, CDR1 is MGHRA and CDR2 is YSYEKL. The CDR3 is 14 residues long. In nucleotides, the CDR3 is TGCGCCAGCAGCCCGGGGATAGCTCGTGAGACCCAGTACTTC. Its protein product is CASSPGIARETQYF.

The chain combines TRBV4-1 with TRBJ2-5; possible D gene TRBD2, 5 bases. Germline V gives CDR1 MGHRA, CDR2 YSYEKL. Trimming left V 4 bases short and J 2 bases short, with 11 bases between. This CDR3 region has 14 residues. The CDR3 DNA sequence: TGCGCCAGCAGCCCGTTCGGGGTTCAAGAGACCCAGTACTTC. Translating it yields CASSPFGVQETQYF.

The chain employs TRBV19 and TRBJ1-1, with D possibly matching TRBD1 (6 bases). Per germline, CDR1 LNHDA and CDR2 SQIVND (reference sequence). Trimming removed 3 bases at V and 5 bases at J, with 13 bases between. This CDR3 contains 14 residues. The CDR3 DNA reads TGTGCCAGTAGTATCTCCAGGGGAGGGACTGAAGCTTTCTTT. Translated: CASSISRGGTEAFF.

V and J are TRBV6-1 and TRBJ2-5; the match to TRBD1 covers 9 bases. CDR3 length equals 16 residues. V gave up 1 base and J gave up 2 bases; unmatched junction bases: 5. Germline V lookup: CDR1 MNHNS, CDR2 SASEGT. CDR3 sequence: CASSEVRGQGQETQYF. CDR3 DNA sequence: TGTGCCAGCAGTGAAGTGAGGGGACAGGGACAAGAGACCCAGTACTTC.

The V and J genes are TRBV5-6 and TRBJ1-3, with D unclear. The V end was cut by 4 bases, the J end by 2 bases, with 13 bases between. CDR1 is SGHDT and CDR2 is YYEEEE in the germline V gene. The CDR3 consists of 15 residues. CDR3 residues: CASSLERAPGNTIYF. As DNA, the CDR3 is TGTGCCAGCAGCCTAGAGCGGGCCCCTGGAAACACCATATATTTT.

V gene TRBV7-2 combines with J gene TRBJ2-3; no clear D gene. The CDR3 loop spans 12 amino acids. Germline V gives CDR1 SGHTA, CDR2 FQGNSA. The V end was cut by 5 bases, the J end by 2 bases, with 5 bases between. The CDR3 DNA follows: TGTGCCAGCAGCCGAGTCACAGATACGCAGTATTTT. Translating it yields CASSRVTDTQYF.

The chain combines TRBV4-2 with TRBJ1-5, with TRBD1 matching 7 bases. This CDR3 spans 14 amino acids. The V and J ends lost 4 bases and 2 bases, in that order; junction bases with no gene match: 2. The germline CDR1 and CDR2 sequences are LGHNA and YNFKEQ. The CDR3 loop reads CASSPDRGNQPQHF. CDR3 nucleotide sequence: TGTGCCAGCAGCCCCGACAGGGGCAATCAGCCCCAGCATTTT.

This clone has just one count. The chain employs TRBV15 and TRBJ2-6, with D unresolved. The ends were cut back, 0 bases at V and 0 bases at J, with 15 bases in the middle. CDR3 length: 19 amino acids. CDR1 LNHNV and CDR2 YYDKDF come from the germline V gene (reference sequence). CDR3 nucleotide sequence: TGTGCCACCAGCAGAGATTTCCCAGGTAGACCCTCTGGGGCCAACGTCCTGACTTTC. Protein sequence: CATSRDFPGRPSGANVLTF.

The V gene is TRBV30, the J gene TRBJ2-7; D is unclear. Germline V gene sequence: CDR1 GTSNPN, CDR2 SVGIG (reference sequence). The CDR3 runs 12 residues. V lost 0 bases, J lost 4 bases, and 7 bases lay in between. CDR3 region: CAWSVAGYEQYF. The CDR3 bases are TGTGCCTGGAGTGTAGCAGGATACGAGCAGTACTTC.

This clone was picked up one time. Here the CDR3 DNA reads TGTGCCAGCAGTTTAAGGGAGCCAGATACGCAGTATTTT. Protein sequence: CASSLREPDTQYF. This chain uses TRBV28 with TRBJ2-3; D is perhaps TRBD2 (5 bases). CDR1 MDHEN and CDR2 SYDVKM come from the germline V gene. V was clipped by 2 bases and J by 4 bases, with 7 bases between them. The CDR3 contains 13 residues.

The chain combines TRBV29-1 with TRBJ1-2; possibly TRBD1 for D (5 bases). The V and J ends lost 6 bases and 0 bases respectively, with 17 bases between them. Germline CDR1 and CDR2: SQVTM and ANQGSEA. The CDR3 covers 15 residues. CDR3 in amino acids: CSVARRGVSNYGYTF. DNA for the CDR3: TGCAGCGTCGCCCGGCGGGGGGTCTCTAACTATGGCTACACCTTC.

The rearrangement joins TRBV6-5 to TRBJ2-1, with 9 nucleotides matching TRBD1. The ends lost 6 bases at V and 3 bases at J; junction bases unmatched: 6. The CDR3 spans 15 residues. The germline V gene has CDR1 MNHEY and CDR2 SVGAGI. The CDR3 nucleotides read TGTGCCAGCAGGGGGACAGGGCCTCACTACAATGAGCAGTTCTTC. Translated: CASRGTGPHYNEQFF.

The rearrangement uses TRBV2 and TRBJ1-6, with D uncertain. The V and J ends lost 4 bases and 8 bases respectively, with 12 bases between them. The CDR3 is 14 amino acids. CDR1 and CDR2 from the germline V gene are SNHLY and FYNNEI. The CDR3 DNA reads as TGTGCCAGCAGTGTCCCATGGGAGGATTCACCCCTCCACTTT. Amino acid sequence: CASSVPWEDSPLHF.

The rearrangement joins TRBV9 to TRBJ2-1; 8 nucleotides agree with TRBD2. Germline values: CDR1 SGDLS, CDR2 YYNGEE. The CDR3 is 16 residues long. The V gene end was trimmed by 3 bases and the J gene end by 8 bases; junction bases not matched to a gene: 13. The CDR3 DNA follows: TGTGCCAGCAGCGCCTTCGGGGGGGCCGTTTCGGATGAGCAGTTCTTC. Protein product: CASSAFGGAVSDEQFF.

This chain links TRBV27 with TRBJ1-4; 11 nucleotides agree with TRBD1. CDR1 is MNHEY and CDR2 is SMNVEV in the germline V gene (reference sequence). The CDR3 loop spans 15 amino acids. The J segment lost 10 bases and the V segment lost 4 bases, leaving 8 bases of the junction unmatched. The CDR3 here is CASSSGTGGIGKLFF. CDR3 sequence (DNA): TGTGCCAGCAGTTCCGGGACAGGGGGTATCGGAAAACTGTTTTTT. Supplemented by reference TRBV27 and TRBJ1-4, the full variable domain reads EAQVTQNPRYLITVTGKKLTVTCSQNMNHEYMSWYRQDPGLGLRQIYYSMNVEVTDKGDVPEGYKVSRKEKRNFPLILESPSPNQTSLYFCASSSGTGGIGKLFFGSGTQLSVL.

V usage is TRBV13 and J usage is TRBJ1-2; D remains unclear. Trimming cost V 0 bases and J 8 bases, with 13 bases left between them. This CDR3 is built from 14 residues. Germline lookup yields CDR1 PRHDT and CDR2 FYEKMQ (reference sequence). The DNA of the CDR3 is TGTGCCAGCAGCTTAGGGGAATTAGGGAGCGGCTACACCTTC. Its protein is CASSLGELGSGYTF.

The rearrangement uses TRBV6-5 and TRBJ2-2, with D tentatively TRBD1 (5 bases). Germline V gene sequence: CDR1 MNHEY, CDR2 SVGAGI. With 5 bases removed from V and 6 bases from J, the gap between germline ends came to 10 bases. CDR3 length: 13 residues. CDR3 residues: CASSRTGAGELFF. The CDR3, as DNA: TGTGCCAGCAGTCGCACAGGCGCCGGGGAGCTGTTTTTT.